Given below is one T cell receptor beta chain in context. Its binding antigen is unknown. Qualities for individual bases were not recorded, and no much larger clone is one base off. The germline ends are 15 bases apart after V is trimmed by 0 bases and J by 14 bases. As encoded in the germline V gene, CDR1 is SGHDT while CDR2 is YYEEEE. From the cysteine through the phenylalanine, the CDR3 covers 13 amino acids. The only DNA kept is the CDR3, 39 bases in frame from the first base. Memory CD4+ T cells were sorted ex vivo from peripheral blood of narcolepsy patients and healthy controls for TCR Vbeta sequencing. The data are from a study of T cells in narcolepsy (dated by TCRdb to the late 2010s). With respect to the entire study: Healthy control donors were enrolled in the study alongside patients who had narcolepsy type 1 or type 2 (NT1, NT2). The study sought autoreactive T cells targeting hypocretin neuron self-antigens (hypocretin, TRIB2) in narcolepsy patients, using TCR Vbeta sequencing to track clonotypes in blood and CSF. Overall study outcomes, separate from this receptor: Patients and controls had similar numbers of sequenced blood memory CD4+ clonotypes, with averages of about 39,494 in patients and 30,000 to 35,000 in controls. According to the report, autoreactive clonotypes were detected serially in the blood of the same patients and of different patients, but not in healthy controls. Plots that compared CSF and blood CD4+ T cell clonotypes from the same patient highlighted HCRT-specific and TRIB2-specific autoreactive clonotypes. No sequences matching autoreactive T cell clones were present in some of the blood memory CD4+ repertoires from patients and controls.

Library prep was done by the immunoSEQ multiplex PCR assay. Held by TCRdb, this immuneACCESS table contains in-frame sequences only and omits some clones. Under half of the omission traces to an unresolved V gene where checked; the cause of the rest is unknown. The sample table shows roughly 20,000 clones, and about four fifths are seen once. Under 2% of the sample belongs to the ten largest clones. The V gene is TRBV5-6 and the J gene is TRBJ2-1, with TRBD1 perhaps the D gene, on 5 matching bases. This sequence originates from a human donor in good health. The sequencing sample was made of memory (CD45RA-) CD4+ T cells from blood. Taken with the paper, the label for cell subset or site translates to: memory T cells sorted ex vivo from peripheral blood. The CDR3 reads CASSLGQLKFEFF. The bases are TGTGCCAGCAGCTTGGGACAGTTAAAATTTGAGTTCTTC.